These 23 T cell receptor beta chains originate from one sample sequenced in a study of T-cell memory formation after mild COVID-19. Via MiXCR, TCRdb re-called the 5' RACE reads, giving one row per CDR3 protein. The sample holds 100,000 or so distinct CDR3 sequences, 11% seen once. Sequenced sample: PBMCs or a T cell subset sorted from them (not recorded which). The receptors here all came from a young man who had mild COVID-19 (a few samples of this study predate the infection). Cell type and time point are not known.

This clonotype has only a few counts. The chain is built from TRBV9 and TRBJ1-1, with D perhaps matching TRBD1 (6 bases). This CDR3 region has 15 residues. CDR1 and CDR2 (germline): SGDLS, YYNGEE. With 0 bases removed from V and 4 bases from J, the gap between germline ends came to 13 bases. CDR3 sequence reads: CASSVGSTGATEAFF. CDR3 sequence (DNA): TGTGCCAGCAGCGTAGGCTCGACGGGGGCCACTGAAGCTTTCTTT.

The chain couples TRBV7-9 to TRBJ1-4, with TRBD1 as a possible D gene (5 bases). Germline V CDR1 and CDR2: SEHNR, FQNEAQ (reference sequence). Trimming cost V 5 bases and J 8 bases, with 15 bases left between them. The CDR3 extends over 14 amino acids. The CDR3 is CASSPTERGEKLFF. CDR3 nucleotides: TGTGCCAGCAGCCCGACAGAGAGAGGCGAAAAACTGTTTTTT.

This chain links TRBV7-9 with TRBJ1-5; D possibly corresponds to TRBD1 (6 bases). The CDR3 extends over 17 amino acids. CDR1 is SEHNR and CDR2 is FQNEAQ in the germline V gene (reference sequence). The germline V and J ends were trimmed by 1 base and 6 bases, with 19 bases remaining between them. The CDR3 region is CASSLGHSAGEFQPQHF. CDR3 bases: TGTGCCAGCAGCTTAGGTCATTCGGCAGGGGAATTTCAGCCCCAGCATTTT. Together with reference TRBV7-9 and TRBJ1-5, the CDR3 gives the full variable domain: DTGVSQNPRHKITKRGQNVTFRCDPISEHNRLYWYRQTLGQGPEFLTYFQNEAQLEKSRLLSDRFSAERPKGSFSTLEIQRTEQGDSAMYLCASSLGHSAGEFQPQHFGDGTRLSIL.

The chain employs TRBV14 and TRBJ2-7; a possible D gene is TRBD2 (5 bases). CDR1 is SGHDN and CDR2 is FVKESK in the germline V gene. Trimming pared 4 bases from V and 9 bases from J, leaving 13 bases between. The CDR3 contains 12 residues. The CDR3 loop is CASSRLDRGQYF. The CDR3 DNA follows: TGTGCCAGCAGCCGATTGGACCGGGGGCAGTACTTC.

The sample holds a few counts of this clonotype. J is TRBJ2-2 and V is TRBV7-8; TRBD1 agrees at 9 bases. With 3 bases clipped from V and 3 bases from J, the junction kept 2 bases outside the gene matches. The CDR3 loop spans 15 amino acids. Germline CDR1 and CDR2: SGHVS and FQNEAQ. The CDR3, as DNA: TGTGCCAGCAGCTTCCGGGACAGGGACACCGGGGAGCTGTTTTTT. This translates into CASSFRDRDTGELFF.

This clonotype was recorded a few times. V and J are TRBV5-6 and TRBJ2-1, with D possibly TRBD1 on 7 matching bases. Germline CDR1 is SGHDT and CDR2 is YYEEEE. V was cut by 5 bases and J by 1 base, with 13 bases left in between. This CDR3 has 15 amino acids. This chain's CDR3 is CASRGAGGSYNEQFF. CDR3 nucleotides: TGTGCCAGCAGGGGGGCAGGGGGGTCCTACAATGAGCAGTTCTTC.

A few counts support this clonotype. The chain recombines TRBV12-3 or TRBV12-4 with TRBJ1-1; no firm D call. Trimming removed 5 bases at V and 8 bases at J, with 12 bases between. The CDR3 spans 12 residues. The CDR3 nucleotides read TGTGCCAGCAGTGCCCCCTTGACAGAAGCTTTCTTT. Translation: CASSAPLTEAFF.

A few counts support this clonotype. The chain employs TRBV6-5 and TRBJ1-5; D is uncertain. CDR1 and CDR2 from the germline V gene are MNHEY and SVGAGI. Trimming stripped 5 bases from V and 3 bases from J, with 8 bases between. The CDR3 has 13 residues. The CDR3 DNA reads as TGTGCCAGCAGTCGTACAGACAATCAGCCCCAGCATTTT. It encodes CASSRTDNQPQHF.

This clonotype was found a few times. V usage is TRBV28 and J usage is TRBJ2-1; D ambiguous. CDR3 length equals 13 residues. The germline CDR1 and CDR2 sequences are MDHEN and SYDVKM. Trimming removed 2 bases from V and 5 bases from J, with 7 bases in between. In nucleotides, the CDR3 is TGTGCCAGCAGTTTAGGCCAGCACAATGAGCAGTTCTTC. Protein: CASSLGQHNEQFF.

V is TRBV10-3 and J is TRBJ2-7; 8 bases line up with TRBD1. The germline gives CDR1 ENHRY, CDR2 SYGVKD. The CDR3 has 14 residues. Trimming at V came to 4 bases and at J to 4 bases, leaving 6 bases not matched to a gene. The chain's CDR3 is CAISAGTGYYEQYF. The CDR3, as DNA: TGTGCCATCAGTGCCGGGACAGGCTATTACGAGCAGTACTTC.

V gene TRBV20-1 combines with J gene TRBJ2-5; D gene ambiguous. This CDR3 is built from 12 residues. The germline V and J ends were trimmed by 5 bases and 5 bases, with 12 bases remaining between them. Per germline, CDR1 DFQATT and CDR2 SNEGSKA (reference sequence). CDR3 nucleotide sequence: TGCAGTGCTCCTCACAGCTCCGAGACCCAGTACTTC. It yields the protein CSAPHSSETQYF.

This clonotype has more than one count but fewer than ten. CDR3 region: CASSIPRVPRAEAFF. The CDR3 DNA sequence: TGTGCCAGTAGTATCCCCAGGGTCCCACGGGCTGAAGCTTTCTTT. The rearrangement links TRBV19 to TRBJ1-1; possibly TRBD1 for D (5 bases). The CDR3 is 15 residues long. With 3 bases removed from V and 6 bases from J, the gap between germline ends came to 17 bases. Germline CDR1 is LNHDA and CDR2 is SQIVND (reference sequence).

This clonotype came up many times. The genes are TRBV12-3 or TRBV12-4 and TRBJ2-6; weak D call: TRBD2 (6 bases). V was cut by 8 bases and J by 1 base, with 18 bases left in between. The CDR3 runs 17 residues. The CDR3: CASGGGVRRSGANVLTF. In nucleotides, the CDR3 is TGTGCCAGCGGCGGCGGGGTTCGGAGGTCTGGGGCCAACGTCCTGACTTTC.

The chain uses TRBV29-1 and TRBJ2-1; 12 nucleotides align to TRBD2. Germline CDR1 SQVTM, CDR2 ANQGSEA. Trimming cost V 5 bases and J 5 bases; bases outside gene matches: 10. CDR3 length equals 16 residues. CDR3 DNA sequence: TGCAGCGTTACTAGCGGGGGGTCCAATGATGACAATGAGCAGTTCTTC. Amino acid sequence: CSVTSGGSNDDNEQFF.

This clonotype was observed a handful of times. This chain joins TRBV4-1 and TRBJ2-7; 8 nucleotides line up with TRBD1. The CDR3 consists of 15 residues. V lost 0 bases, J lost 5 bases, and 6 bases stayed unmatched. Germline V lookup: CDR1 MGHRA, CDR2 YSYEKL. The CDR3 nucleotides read TGCGCCAGCAGCCAAGATCATACGACAGGGGACGAGCAGTACGTC. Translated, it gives CASSQDHTTGDEQYV.

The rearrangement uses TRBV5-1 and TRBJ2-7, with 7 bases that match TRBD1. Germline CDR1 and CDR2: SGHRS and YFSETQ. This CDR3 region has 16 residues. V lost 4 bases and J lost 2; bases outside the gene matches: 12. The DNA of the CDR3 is TGCGCCAGCAGCCTTAATCATCGGGACAGAACCTACGAGCAGTACTTC. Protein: CASSLNHRDRTYEQYF.

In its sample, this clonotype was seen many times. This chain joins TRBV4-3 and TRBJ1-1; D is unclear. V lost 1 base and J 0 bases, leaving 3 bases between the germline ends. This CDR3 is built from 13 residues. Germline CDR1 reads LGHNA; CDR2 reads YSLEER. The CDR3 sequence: CASSQGMNTEAFF. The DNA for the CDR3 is TGCGCCAGCAGCCAAGGCATGAACACTGAAGCTTTCTTT.

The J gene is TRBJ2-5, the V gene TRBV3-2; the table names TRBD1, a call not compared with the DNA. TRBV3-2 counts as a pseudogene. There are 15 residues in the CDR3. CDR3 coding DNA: TGTGCCAGCAGCCAAGTGCAGGGAGAAGGAGAGACCCAGTACTTC. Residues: CASSQVQGEGETQYF.

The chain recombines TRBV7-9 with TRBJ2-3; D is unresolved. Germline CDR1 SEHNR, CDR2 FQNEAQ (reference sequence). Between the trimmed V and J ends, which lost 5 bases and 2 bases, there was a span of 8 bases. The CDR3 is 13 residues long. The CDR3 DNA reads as TGTGCCAGCAGCCCACCGGTCACAGATACGCAGTATTTT. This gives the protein CASSPPVTDTQYF.

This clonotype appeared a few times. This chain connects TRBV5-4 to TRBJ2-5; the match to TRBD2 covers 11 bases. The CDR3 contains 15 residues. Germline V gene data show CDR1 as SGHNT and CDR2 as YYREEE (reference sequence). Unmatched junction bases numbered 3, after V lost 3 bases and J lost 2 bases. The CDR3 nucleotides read TGTGCCAGCAGCTCAAGACTAGCGGGGCAAGAGACCCAGTACTTC. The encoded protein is CASSSRLAGQETQYF.

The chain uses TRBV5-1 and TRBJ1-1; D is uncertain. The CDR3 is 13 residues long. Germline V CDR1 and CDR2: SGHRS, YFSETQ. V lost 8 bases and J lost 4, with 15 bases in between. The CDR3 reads CASTREDATEAFF. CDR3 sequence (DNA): TGCGCCAGTACGAGGGAGGACGCCACTGAAGCTTTCTTT.

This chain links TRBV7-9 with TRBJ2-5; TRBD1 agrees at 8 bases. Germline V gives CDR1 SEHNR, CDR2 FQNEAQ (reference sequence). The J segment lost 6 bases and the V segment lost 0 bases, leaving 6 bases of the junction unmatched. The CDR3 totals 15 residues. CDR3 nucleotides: TGTGCCAGCAGCTTAGCTCAGGGGGCGACACAGACCCAGTACTTC. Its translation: CASSLAQGATQTQYF.

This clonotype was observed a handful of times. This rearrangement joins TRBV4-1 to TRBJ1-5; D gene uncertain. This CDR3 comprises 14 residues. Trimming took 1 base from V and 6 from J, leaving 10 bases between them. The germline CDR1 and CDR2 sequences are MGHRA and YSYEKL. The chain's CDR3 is CASSQAGEGQPQHF. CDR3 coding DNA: TGCGCCAGCAGCCAAGCTGGGGAGGGTCAGCCCCAGCATTTT.